This T cell receptor (beta chain) was captured in a study of cytomegalovirus exposure and HLA in healthy donors. For the study at large: Findings of an earlier analysis included roughly 110 million unique TCR beta sequences from 190 million or so T cells.

V was clipped by 0 bases and J by 8 bases, with 15 bases between them. Germline V gives CDR1 SGHNT, CDR2 YYREEE (reference sequence). The CDR3 has 16 amino acids. Primers for the PCR totalled 60 Vbeta and 13 Jbeta. Measured with immunoSEQ multiplex PCR; TCRdb has only the in-frame clones, and not every one. The sample includes 99,000 or so clones, over 75% of them seen just once. The clonotype originates from a female donor in good health and CMV-seropositive. The chain joins TRBV5-4 to TRBJ1-6; a possible D gene is TRBD1 (5 bases). Sequencing input: PBMCs. CDR3 amino acids: CASSLVFRGSDSPLHF. Here the CDR3 DNA reads TGTGCCAGCAGCTTGGTGTTTCGGGGGAGTGATTCACCCCTCCACTTT.